Following are 16 T cell receptor beta chains from one sample sequenced in a study of blood T cell repertoires in COVID-19. Libraries were prepared by immunoSEQ multiplex PCR; TCRdb keeps only in-frame clonotypes and omits some of them. The repertoire includes approximately 230,000 clones, 87% of them detected once, and approximately 3.3% sits in the top ten. The sequenced sample was peripheral blood. Receptors originate from a man in his late teens or twenties with active or convalescent COVID-19.

This chain links TRBV18 with TRBJ1-5; weak D call: TRBD1 (5 bases). The V end lost 6 bases, the J end lost 2 bases, and 11 bases lay between the germline ends. The germline V gene has CDR1 KGHSH and CDR2 LQKENI. The CDR3 covers 14 residues. The CDR3 DNA is TGTGCCAGCTCCAGGGATGGGGGCAATCAGCCCCAGCATTTT. Protein product: CASSRDGGNQPQHF.

J is TRBJ2-7 and V is TRBV9, with D perhaps TRBD2 (5 bases). This CDR3 spans 15 amino acids. Germline values: CDR1 SGDLS, CDR2 YYNGEE. V lost 0 bases and J 2 bases, leaving 12 bases between the germline ends. The chain's CDR3 is CASSVGSGTAYEQYF. The CDR3 DNA reads TGTGCCAGCAGCGTAGGCTCGGGAACAGCCTACGAGCAGTACTTC.

This clone was recorded a few times. V and J are TRBV6-5 and TRBJ1-2; D is unclear. Germline lookup yields CDR1 MNHEY and CDR2 SVGAGI. Trimming pared 0 bases from V and 0 bases from J, leaving 11 bases between. CDR3 length: 16 residues. CDR3 sequence: CASSYSGGKSNYGYTF. The CDR3 DNA reads TGTGCCAGCAGTTACTCGGGCGGGAAGTCTAACTATGGCTACACCTTC.

J is TRBJ1-2 and V is TRBV6-5; D uncertain. Germline V CDR1 and CDR2: MNHEY, SVGAGI. The V end lost 4 bases, the J end lost 0 bases, and 6 bases lay between the germline ends. CDR3 length equals 13 residues. For the CDR3, the DNA is TGTGCCAGCAGTTCCCAGGCTAACTATGGCTACACCTTC. Translation: CASSSQANYGYTF.

This rearrangement joins TRBV6-2 or TRBV6-3 to TRBJ2-1; the D gene is possibly TRBD2 (7 bases). Per germline, CDR1 MNHEY and CDR2 SVGEGT. The CDR3 consists of 18 residues. V was clipped by 2 bases and J by 6 bases, with 23 bases between them. DNA for the CDR3: TGTGCCAGCAGTTACGACTGGCGGGGGCCCCCAGGGGTCAATGAGCAGTTCTTC. This translates into CASSYDWRGPPGVNEQFF.

The chain is built from TRBV6-2 or TRBV6-3 and TRBJ1-2; D is undetermined. The CDR3 loop spans 14 amino acids. V lost 0 bases and J 2 bases, leaving 7 bases between the germline ends. Germline V lookup: CDR1 MNHEY, CDR2 SVGEGT. Here the CDR3 DNA reads TGTGCCAGCAGTTACTCACGGTGGAACTATGGCTACACCTTC. This translates into CASSYSRWNYGYTF.

This clone was found once. The chain is built from TRBV4-1 and TRBJ2-5; a possible D gene is TRBD1 (5 bases). The CDR3 loop spans 15 amino acids. Trimming removed 4 bases from V and 2 bases from J, with 14 bases in between. Germline CDR1 reads MGHRA; CDR2 reads YSYEKL. The CDR3 reads CASSLEGAKQETQYF. The CDR3 DNA reads TGCGCCAGCAGCCTAGAAGGGGCCAAGCAAGAGACCCAGTACTTC.

This clone occurred a few times. This sequence joins TRBV7-3 and TRBJ1-6; D ambiguous. With 5 bases removed from V and 9 bases from J, the gap between germline ends came to 14 bases. This CDR3 comprises 14 residues. CDR1 and CDR2 (germline): SGHTA, FQGTGA. The CDR3 DNA reads TGTGCCAGCAGCCGGGATGTCCGTAGTTCACCCCTCCACTTT. Translation gives CASSRDVRSSPLHF.

This chain uses TRBV4-1 with TRBJ2-7; 8 nucleotides match TRBD1. The CDR3 loop spans 17 amino acids. CDR1 is MGHRA and CDR2 is YSYEKL in the germline V gene. V lost 4 bases, J lost 7 bases, and 18 bases stayed unmatched. This chain's CDR3 is CASSLELGQGFSQEQYF. CDR3 sequence (DNA): TGCGCCAGCAGCCTCGAATTAGGACAGGGTTTTAGTCAGGAGCAGTACTTC.

This clone came up a few times. The chain has TRBV7-9 and TRBJ2-7, with 10 bases aligning to TRBD2. Germline CDR1 SEHNR, CDR2 FQNEAQ (reference sequence). The V and J ends lost 5 bases and 4 bases, in that order; junction bases with no gene match: 8. The CDR3 covers 15 residues. The CDR3 protein is CASSLSGGAGYEQYF. The CDR3 DNA is TGTGCCAGCAGCCTCAGCGGGGGGGCCGGTTACGAGCAGTACTTC.

About this clone: One end of the junction varies from germline; a read error may be responsible. The CDR3 DNA reads TGTGCCAGCAGTTTATTACGATCCGGGTGGTCCTTC. Amino acids: CASSLLRSGWSF. This chain connects TRBV28 to TRBJ1-2; D gene uncertain. This CDR3 spans 12 amino acids. Germline V gene data show CDR1 as MDHEN and CDR2 as SYDVKM.

This clone turned up a few times. Written as DNA, the CDR3 is TGTGCCACCGTGGGACAGGAGGGTGTAGCCATATATTTT. This encodes CATVGQEGVAIYF. The chain carries TRBV10-3 and TRBJ1-3; 8 bases fit TRBD1. The CDR3 spans 13 residues. Trimming cost V 10 bases and J 11 bases; bases outside gene matches: 13. CDR1 is ENHRY, CDR2 SYGVKD, per germline.

V usage is TRBV14 and J usage is TRBJ2-7; 7 nucleotides match TRBD1. Unmatched junction bases numbered 5, after V lost 4 bases and J lost 5 bases. This CDR3 has 13 residues. Germline V gives CDR1 SGHDN, CDR2 FVKESK. CDR3 residues: CASSRGQANEQYF. Written as DNA, the CDR3 is TGTGCCAGCAGCCGCGGACAGGCCAACGAGCAGTACTTC.

The V gene is TRBV6-2 or TRBV6-3, the J gene TRBJ1-2, with a possible D match to TRBD1 (5 bases). This CDR3 is built from 13 residues. The germline gives CDR1 MNHEY, CDR2 SVGEGT. The germline V and J ends were trimmed by 5 bases and 8 bases, with 15 bases remaining between them. For the CDR3, the DNA is TGTGCCAGCAGTCGGACATTCGATCGGGGCTACACCTTC. Its translation: CASSRTFDRGYTF.

The genes are TRBV5-5 and TRBJ2-1; no clear D gene. The CDR3 runs to 14 residues. Deletions cut 3 bases from V and 0 bases from J, with 7 bases between. Germline CDR1 and CDR2: SGHKS and YYEKEE (reference sequence). CDR3 in DNA: TGTGCCAGCAGCTCCTATGGCTCCTACAATGAGCAGTTCTTC. It translates to CASSSYGSYNEQFF.

This clone was counted a few times. This rearrangement joins TRBV4-3 to TRBJ1-5; D possibly corresponds to TRBD1 (5 bases). The CDR3 totals 15 residues. The V end was cut by 1 base, the J end by 2 bases, with 9 bases between. Germline V CDR1 and CDR2: LGHNA, YSLEER. CDR3 protein: CASSQGLGGNQPQHF. CDR3 DNA sequence: TGCGCCAGCAGCCAAGGGTTAGGGGGCAATCAGCCCCAGCATTTT.